A selection of T cell receptor beta chains follows, all from one sample in a study of T cells expressing NK-cell markers. TCRdb re-called the 5' RACE reads and shows each CDR3 protein once, DNA omitted. The sample includes a few hundred thousand distinct CDR3 sequences. The source material was blood T cells: a sorted CD56 or NKG2C T cell subset, CD4+ or CD8+ T cells, or bulk PBMC T cells (not recorded which). All receptors derive from a man between 18 and 69 years old in good health. Each CDR3 is given with its conserved first and last residue.

TRBJ2-3	12	TRBV19	CATQPGTDTQYF
TRBJ2-2	15	TRBV11-2	CASSRVGLNTGELFF
TRBJ2-7	15	TRBV6-1	CASSGDRGYIYEQYF
TRBJ1-1	14	TRBV5-5	CASSSTPGNTEAFF
TRBJ2-2	18	TRBV3-1	CASSLGLAGLARTGELFF
TRBJ2-7	15	TRBV5-1	CASSLNRGQGGEQYF
TRBJ2-6	12	TRBV6-2/TRBV6-3	CASRNPANVLTF
TRBJ2-2	18	TRBV11-1	CASSSTRTPSTNTGELFF
TRBJ2-1	13	TRBV20-1	CSEKGAITNEQFF
TRBJ1-6	12	TRBV6-4	CASSDSGSPLHF
TRBJ2-3	14	TRBV2	CASRLSGGTDTQYF
TRBJ2-7	15	TRBV12-3/TRBV12-4	CASSRRAGGLDEQYF
TRBJ2-3	14	TRBV5-5	CASSLARRADTQYF
TRBJ1-1	17	TRBV3-1	CASSPQRGGRLNTEAFF
TRBJ1-5	15	TRBV3-1	CASSQGTGGGQPQHF
TRBJ2-1	16	TRBV18	CASSPDRGNSYNEQFF
TRBJ1-2	16	TRBV20-1	CSARATGTRNYYGYTF
TRBJ1-1	15	TRBV6-1	CASRRQGVVRSEAFF
TRBJ1-6	15	TRBV7-9	CASSPRGSASSPLHF
TRBJ1-4	15	TRBV6-1	CASRASRVGGEKLFF
TRBJ1-1	11	TRBV29-1	CSAGQTTEAFF
TRBJ2-7	15	TRBV6-1	CASSTPGTLFYEQYF
TRBJ1-1	15	TRBV6-1	CASSISRDRATEAFF
TRBJ2-3	15	TRBV12-3/TRBV12-4	CASRSPGGFTDTQYF
TRBJ2-3	13	TRBV6-2/TRBV6-3	CASLRGTTDTQYF
TRBJ2-1	16	TRBV9	CASSPQGRGTFNEQFF
TRBJ2-4	17	TRBV2	CASSPTSAAPSENIQYF
TRBJ2-1	12	TRBV11-3	CASSENRDKQFF
TRBJ2-7	17	TRBV6-5	CASSYSSPGGATYEQYF
TRBJ2-3	13	TRBV28	CASSRTYTDTQYF
TRBJ2-2	16	TRBV23-1	CASSLERETNTGELFF
TRBJ2-7	14	TRBV12-3/TRBV12-4	CASRRDLNSYEQYF
TRBJ1-1	14	TRBV2	CAGTPTGVGTEAFF